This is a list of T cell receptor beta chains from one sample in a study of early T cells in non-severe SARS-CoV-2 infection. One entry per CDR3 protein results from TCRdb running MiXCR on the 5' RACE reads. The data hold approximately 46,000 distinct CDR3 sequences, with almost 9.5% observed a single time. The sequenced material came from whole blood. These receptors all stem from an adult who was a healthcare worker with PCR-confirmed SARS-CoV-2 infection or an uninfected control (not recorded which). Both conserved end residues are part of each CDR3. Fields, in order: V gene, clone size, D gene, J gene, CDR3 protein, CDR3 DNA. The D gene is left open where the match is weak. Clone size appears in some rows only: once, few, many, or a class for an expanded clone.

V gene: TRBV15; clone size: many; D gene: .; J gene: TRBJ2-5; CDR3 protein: CATGNISQETQYF; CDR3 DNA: TGTGCCACCGGGAATATAAGCCAGGAGACCCAGTACTTC
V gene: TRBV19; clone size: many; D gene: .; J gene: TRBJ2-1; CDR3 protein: CASRKEAYNEQFF; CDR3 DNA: TGTGCCAGTAGGAAGGAGGCCTACAATGAGCAGTTCTTC
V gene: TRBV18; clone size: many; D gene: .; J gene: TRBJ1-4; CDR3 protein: CASSPPLGEKLFF; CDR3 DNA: TGTGCCAGCTCACCACCCCTGGGTGAAAAACTGTTTTTT
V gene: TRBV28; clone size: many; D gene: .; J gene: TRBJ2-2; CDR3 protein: CASSPGRYTGELFF; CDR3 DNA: TGTGCCAGCAGTCCTGGACGTTATACCGGGGAGCTGTTTTTT
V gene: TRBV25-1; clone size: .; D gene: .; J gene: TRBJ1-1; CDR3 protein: CASSPQRKVNTEAFF; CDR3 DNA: TGTGCCAGCAGTCCCCAGCGGAAAGTTAACACTGAAGCTTTCTTT
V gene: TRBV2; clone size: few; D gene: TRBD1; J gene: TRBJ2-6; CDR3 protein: CASSEVGQGSAGANVLTF; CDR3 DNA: TGTGCCAGCAGTGAAGTAGGACAGGGATCCGCTGGGGCCAACGTCCTGACTTTC
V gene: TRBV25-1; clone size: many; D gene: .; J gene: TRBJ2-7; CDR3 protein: CASSESERAYEQYF; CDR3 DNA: TGTGCCAGCAGTGAATCGGAGAGGGCCTACGAGCAGTACTTC
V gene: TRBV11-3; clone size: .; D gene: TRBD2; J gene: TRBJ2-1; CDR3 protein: CASSPGGGNEQFF; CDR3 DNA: TGTGCCAGCAGCCCTGGGGGGGGCAATGAGCAGTTCTTC
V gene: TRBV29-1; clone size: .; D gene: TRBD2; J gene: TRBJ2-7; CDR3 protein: CSVETLAGGGEQYF; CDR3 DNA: TGCAGCGTTGAAACTCTAGCGGGAGGAGGTGAGCAGTACTTC
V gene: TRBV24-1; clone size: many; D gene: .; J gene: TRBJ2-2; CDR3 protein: CATSDLHSGFTGELFF; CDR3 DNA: TGTGCCACCAGTGATCTGCATAGCGGATTTACCGGGGAGCTGTTTTTT
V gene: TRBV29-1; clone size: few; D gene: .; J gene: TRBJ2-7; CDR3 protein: CSVVLDSGSYEQYF; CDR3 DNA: TGCAGCGTTGTCCTGGACAGCGGCTCCTACGAGCAGTACTTC
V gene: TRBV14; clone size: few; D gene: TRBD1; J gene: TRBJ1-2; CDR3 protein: CASSQAGGGGYTF; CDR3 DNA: TGTGCCAGCAGCCAAGCAGGAGGGGGCGGCTACACCTTC
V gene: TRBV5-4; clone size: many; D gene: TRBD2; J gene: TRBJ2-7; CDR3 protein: CASSKRGRSYEQYF; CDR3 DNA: TGTGCCAGCAGCAAACGCGGGAGGTCCTACGAGCAGTACTTC
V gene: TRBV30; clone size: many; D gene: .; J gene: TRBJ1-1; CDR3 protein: CAWGNTEAFF; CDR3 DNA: TGTGCCTGGGGAAACACTGAAGCTTTCTTT
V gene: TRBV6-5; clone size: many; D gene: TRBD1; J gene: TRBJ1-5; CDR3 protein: CASSPQGGGNQPQHF; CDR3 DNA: TGTGCCAGCAGCCCACAGGGGGGCGGCAATCAGCCCCAGCATTTT
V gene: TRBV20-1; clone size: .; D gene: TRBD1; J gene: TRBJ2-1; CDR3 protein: CSGHRDSHNEQFF; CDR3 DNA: TGCAGTGGTCACCGGGACAGCCACAATGAGCAGTTCTTC
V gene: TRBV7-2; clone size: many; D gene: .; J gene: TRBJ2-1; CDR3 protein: CASSSTVAEQFF; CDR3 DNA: TGTGCCAGCAGCTCCACGGTTGCTGAGCAGTTCTTC
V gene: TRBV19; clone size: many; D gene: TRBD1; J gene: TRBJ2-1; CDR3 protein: CASTTAGGYWYNEQFF; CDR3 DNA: TGTGCCAGTACGACGGCAGGGGGCTATTGGTACAATGAGCAGTTCTTC
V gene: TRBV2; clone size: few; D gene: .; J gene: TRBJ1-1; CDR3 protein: CASSVKGLGTEAFF; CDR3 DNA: TGTGCCAGCAGTGTAAAGGGGCTGGGCACTGAAGCTTTCTTT
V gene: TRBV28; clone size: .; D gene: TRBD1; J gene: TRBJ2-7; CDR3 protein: CASTRGQGYEQYF; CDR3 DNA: TGTGCCAGCACCAGGGGGCAGGGCTACGAGCAGTACTTC
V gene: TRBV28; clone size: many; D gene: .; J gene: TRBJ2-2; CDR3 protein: CASSYRGGGELFF; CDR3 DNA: TGTGCCAGCAGTTACAGGGGAGGCGGGGAGCTGTTTTTT
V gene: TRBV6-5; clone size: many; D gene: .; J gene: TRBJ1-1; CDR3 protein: CASSYSTSQEGAFF; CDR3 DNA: TGTGCCAGCAGTTACTCGACATCCCAGGAAGGGGCTTTCTTT
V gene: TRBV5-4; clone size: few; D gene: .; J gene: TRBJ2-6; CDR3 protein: CASSALSGANVLTF; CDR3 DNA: TGTGCCAGCAGCGCACTTTCTGGGGCCAACGTCCTGACTTTC
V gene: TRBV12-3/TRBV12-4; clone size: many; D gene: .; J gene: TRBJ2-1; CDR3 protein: CASSLWPAGNEQFF; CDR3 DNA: TGTGCCAGCAGTTTATGGCCGGCCGGCAATGAGCAGTTCTTC
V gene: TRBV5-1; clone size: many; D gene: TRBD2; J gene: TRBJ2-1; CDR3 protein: CASSQLAGMNEQFF; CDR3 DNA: TGCGCCAGCAGCCAACTAGCGGGAATGAATGAGCAGTTCTTC
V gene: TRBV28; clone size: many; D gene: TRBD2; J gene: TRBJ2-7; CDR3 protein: CASSPWGVAGASEQYF; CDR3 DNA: TGTGCCAGCAGTCCCTGGGGGGTAGCGGGAGCCTCAGAGCAGTACTTC
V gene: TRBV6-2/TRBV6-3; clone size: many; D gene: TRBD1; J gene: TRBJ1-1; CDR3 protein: CASSSGGNTEAFF; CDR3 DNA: TGTGCCAGCAGTTCAGGGGGGAACACTGAAGCTTTCTTT
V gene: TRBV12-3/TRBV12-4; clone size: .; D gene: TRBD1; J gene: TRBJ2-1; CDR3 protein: CASSPTGGSYNEQFF; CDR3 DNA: TGTGCCAGCAGTCCTACAGGGGGCTCCTACAATGAGCAGTTCTTC
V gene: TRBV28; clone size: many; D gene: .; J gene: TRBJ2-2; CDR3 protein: CASSDLGGPNTGELFF; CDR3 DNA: TGTGCCAGCAGCGACCTAGGTGGCCCTAACACCGGGGAGCTGTTTTTT
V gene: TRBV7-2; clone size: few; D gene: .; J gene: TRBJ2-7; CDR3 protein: CASSLNARNEQYF; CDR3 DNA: TGTGCCAGCAGCTTAAACGCGCGGAACGAGCAGTACTTC
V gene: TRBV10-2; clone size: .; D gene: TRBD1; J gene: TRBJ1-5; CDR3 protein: CASSPQGVQPQHF; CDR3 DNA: TGCGCCAGCAGTCCTCAGGGGGTTCAGCCCCAGCATTTT
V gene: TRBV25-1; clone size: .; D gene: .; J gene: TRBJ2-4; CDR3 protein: CASSEEGIKNIQYF; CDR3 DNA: TGTGCCAGCAGTGAGGAGGGTATTAAAAACATTCAGTACTTC
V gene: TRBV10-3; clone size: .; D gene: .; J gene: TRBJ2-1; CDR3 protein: CAISDSNSYNEQFF; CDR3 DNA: TGTGCCATCAGTGATAGCAACTCCTACAATGAGCAGTTCTTC
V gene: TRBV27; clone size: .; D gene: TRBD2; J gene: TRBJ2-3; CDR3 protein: CASSLSWTSAIRSDTQYF; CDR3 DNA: TGTGCCAGCAGTTTATCGTGGACTAGCGCGATACGGTCAGATACGCAGTATTTT
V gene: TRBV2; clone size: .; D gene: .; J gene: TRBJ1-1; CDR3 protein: CASSKMWDTEAFF; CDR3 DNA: TGTGCCAGCTCCAAAATGTGGGACACTGAAGCTTTCTTT
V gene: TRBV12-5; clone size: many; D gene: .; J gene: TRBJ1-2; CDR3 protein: CASGSAGFSLTNYGYTF; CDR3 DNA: TGTGCTAGTGGTTCAGCAGGGTTCAGCCTAACTAACTATGGCTACACCTTC
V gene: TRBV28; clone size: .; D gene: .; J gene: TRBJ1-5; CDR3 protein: CASSFFGNSNQPQHF; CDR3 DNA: TGTGCCAGCAGTTTTTTCGGCAATAGCAATCAGCCCCAGCATTTT
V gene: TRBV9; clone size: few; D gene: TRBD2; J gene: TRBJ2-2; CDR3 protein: CASSVGLSAGELFF; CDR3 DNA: TGTGCCAGCAGCGTGGGACTATCGGCGGGGGAGCTGTTTTTT
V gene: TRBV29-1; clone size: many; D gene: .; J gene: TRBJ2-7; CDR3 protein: CSVHGQSSYEQYF; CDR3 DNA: TGCAGCGTCCACGGGCAGTCCTCCTACGAGCAGTACTTC
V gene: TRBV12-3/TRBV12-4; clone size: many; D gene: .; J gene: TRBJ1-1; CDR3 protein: CASRERGRGIDTEAFF; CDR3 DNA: TGTGCCAGCAGGGAGAGGGGAAGGGGGATCGACACTGAAGCTTTCTTT
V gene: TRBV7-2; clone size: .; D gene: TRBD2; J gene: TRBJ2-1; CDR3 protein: CASSLFTVIAGKDNEQFF; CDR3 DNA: TGTGCCAGCAGCTTATTCACGGTTATAGCGGGAAAGGACAATGAGCAGTTCTTC